Listed below are T cell receptor beta chains from one sample, sequenced in a study of blood T cell repertoires in COVID-19. The table came from immunoSEQ multiplex PCR; TCRdb's copy has only in-frame clones and leaves some out. Among roughly 180,000 clones listed, 65% to 85% were seen once. The specimen sequenced was PBMCs or T cells enriched from blood (not recorded which). Every receptor here comes from a woman aged 40 to 50 with acute COVID-19. Each CDR3 is given with its conserved first and last residue. D genes are given only for firm matches.

TRBV5-1 | 19 | TRBD1 | CASSLKEPGGLHYTGELFF
TRBV3-1/TRBV3-2 | 17 | TRBD2 | CASSQRLAGTLVETQYF
TRBV24-1 | 15 | - | CATSDRTVNTGELFF
TRBV6-1 | 16 | TRBD1 | CASSEVVGQGFEKLFF
TRBV2 | 12 | - | CASSEARETQYF
TRBV10-3 | 16 | - | CATARRMGLDDYEQYF
TRBV7-2 | 16 | - | CASSLISRTANEKLFF
TRBV11-3 | 17 | TRBD1 | CASSLETGGGGANVLTF
TRBV7-9 | 13 | - | CASSLGGNYGYTF
TRBV5-1 | 18 | TRBD1 | CASSLGRTGGFVGETQYF
TRBV3-1/TRBV3-2 | 15 | - | CASSQEGHSGNTIYF
TRBV19 | 14 | - | CASSIWASNTEAFF
TRBV19 | 15 | TRBD1 | CASSTRDSRTDTQYF
TRBV7-2 | 14 | TRBD2 | CASSRLAGIYEQYF
TRBV10-3 | 14 | TRBD1 | CAISRDREYQPQHF
TRBV12-3/TRBV12-4 | 12 | - | CASWGDTGELFF
TRBV11-2 | 14 | TRBD2 | CASSVSGSLNEQYF
TRBV2 | 13 | TRBD2 | CASRIAGGYEQFF
TRBV6-5 | 15 | TRBD1 | CASRPSTGTAYGYTF
TRBV9 | 15 | TRBD2 | CASSVGGRSYNEQFF
TRBV24-1 | 16 | TRBD2 | CATSDPTSGRGNEQFF
TRBV7-9 | 13 | - | CASSLDSEGEQFF
TRBV29-1 | 16 | - | CSVEDWGYGGRTEAFF
TRBV9 | 19 | TRBD1 | CASSPHPPGTGTNTDTQYF
TRBV4-2 | 15 | TRBD1 | CASSQETGGNTEAFF
TRBV6-2/TRBV6-3 | 16 | TRBD1 | CASSYPLGQGVNEQFF
TRBV5-1 | 16 | TRBD1 | CASSLYGDRGIDEQYF
TRBV9 | 13 | - | CASTAAGNYGYTF
TRBV18 | 12 | - | CASSPSGNEQFF
TRBV30 | 15 | - | CAWGQGPGTGNTIYF
TRBV29-1 | 13 | - | CSGGGYYTDTQYF
TRBV27 | 15 | TRBD2 | CATRRGTSGTYEQYF
TRBV6-5 | 15 | TRBD1 | CASSYSAGGNYGYTF
TRBV7-2 | 15 | - | CASSLWDSSGNEQFF
TRBV6-5 | 15 | - | CASSGQTAFPGELFF
TRBV11-1 | 13 | - | CASSPAMESAQYF
TRBV5-1 | 18 | TRBD2 | CASSPGLAGGPAYNEQFF
TRBV4-1 | 14 | TRBD2 | CASRGETSFDEQYF
TRBV2 | 14 | - | CASSEARGFYGYTF
TRBV6-5 | 11 | TRBD1 | CASSAGTDYTF
TRBV19 | 18 | TRBD1 | CASSTDSGQGRDNSPLHF
TRBV10-3 | 13 | TRBD1 | CAISGTGSYEQYF
TRBV12-5 | 21 | TRBD2 | CASGLSRGGLAGSSSYNEQFF
TRBV5-4 | 13 | - | CASSFGGRTEAFF
TRBV3-1/TRBV3-2 | 14 | - | CASSQVTRSTEAFF
TRBV19 | 13 | TRBD1 | CASSMTGARGYTF
TRBV6-5 | 13 | - | CASSYRPGIEAFF
TRBV7-2 | 15 | TRBD1 | CASSPLGQGAGEQFF
TRBV21-1 | 14 | - | CASSIGGRTYEQYF
TRBV7-7 | 15 | - | CASRLHFRGDYGYTF
TRBV7-9 | 13 | TRBD1 | CASSQTGRTEAFF
TRBV6-2/TRBV6-3 | 15 | TRBD1 | CASSPTGTAYNEQFF